These 17 T cell receptor beta chains share one sample of origin, sequenced in a study of T cells after yellow fever vaccination. From the 5' RACE reads, TCRdb called clonotypes with MiXCR, one entry per CDR3 protein. The sample lists 500,000 to 650,000 distinct CDR3 sequences, about 12% occurring once. The specimen was PBMCs, collected on the day of the yellow fever booster vaccination. The source is a man aged 25 to 45 who received the YFV17D yellow fever vaccine.

The rearrangement links TRBV7-6 to TRBJ2-7, with 7 bases lining up with TRBD2. Germline values: CDR1 SGHVS, CDR2 FNYEAQ. The CDR3 loop spans 14 amino acids. The junction had 8 bases not matched to a gene; V was cut back by 5 bases and J by 4 bases. The chain's CDR3 is CASSPRMGGYEQYF. In DNA form, the CDR3 reads TGTGCCAGCAGCCCTAGGATGGGAGGGTACGAGCAGTACTTC.

This clonotype has just a few counts. This chain connects TRBV9 to TRBJ1-1, with TRBD1 identical over 9 bases. V lost 3 bases to trimming and J lost 4 bases; unmatched junction nucleotides: 7. CDR1 and CDR2 (germline): SGDLS, YYNGEE. The CDR3 is 15 residues long. The CDR3 here is CASSAGQGPGTEAFF. The CDR3 DNA reads as TGTGCCAGCAGCGCGGGACAGGGCCCTGGCACTGAAGCTTTCTTT.

The rearrangement links TRBV7-8 to TRBJ2-1, with 11 bases fitting TRBD2. V lost 5 bases, J lost 6 bases, and 18 bases stayed unmatched. Germline V gene data show CDR1 as SGHVS and CDR2 as FQNEAQ. CDR3 length: 19 amino acids. The CDR3 nucleotides read TGTGCCAGCAGCCCAGGAGTGGGAACTAGCGGGAGATATTTCAATGAGCAGTTCTTC. Its protein is CASSPGVGTSGRYFNEQFF.

This clonotype has more than one count but fewer than ten. The J gene is TRBJ2-2, the V gene TRBV4-3, with a possible D match to TRBD2 (6 bases). CDR3 length: 15 residues. CDR1 is LGHNA, CDR2 YSLEER, per germline. The V and J ends lost 1 base and 4 bases respectively, with 10 bases between them. The CDR3 DNA sequence: TGCGCCAGCAGCCAAGTATCGGGGGTCACCGGGGAGCTGTTTTTT. It is translated as CASSQVSGVTGELFF.

This clonotype was found a few times. This chain uses TRBV6-2 or TRBV6-3 with TRBJ2-1; the D is unclear. Trimming left V 6 bases short and J 0 bases short, with 27 bases between. Per the germline V gene, CDR1 is MNHEY and CDR2 is SVGEGT. The length of the CDR3 is 20 residues. The CDR3 reads CASSPTWAPGRISSYNEQFF. CDR3 nucleotides: TGTGCCAGCAGCCCGACTTGGGCCCCCGGTAGGATTTCCTCCTACAATGAGCAGTTCTTC.

This clonotype was detected ten times or more. The chain has TRBV5-1 and TRBJ2-1, with D possibly being TRBD2 (6 bases). This CDR3 region has 13 residues. Germline assignment: CDR1 SGHRS and CDR2 YFSETQ. The V gene lost 4 bases and the J gene lost 10 bases, with 15 bases spanning the gap. The CDR3 here is CASSPGLIFEQFF. DNA for the CDR3: TGCGCCAGCAGCCCTGGACTAATCTTCGAGCAGTTCTTC.

This clonotype has a handful of counts. J is TRBJ2-5 and V is TRBV19; D not resolved. V was pared by 7 bases and J by 1 base, with 7 bases between. The germline CDR1 and CDR2 sequences are LNHDA and SQIVND (reference sequence). CDR3 size: 12 residues. This CDR3 reads CASKGTQETQYF. The CDR3 DNA sequence: TGTGCCAGTAAGGGAACCCAAGAGACCCAGTACTTC.

This clonotype was counted between two and nine times. The genes are TRBV19 and TRBJ1-1, with D unclear. The CDR3 is 16 amino acids. V lost 6 bases to trimming and J lost 4 bases, with 21 bases between them. CDR1 and CDR2 (germline): LNHDA, SQIVND (reference sequence). In nucleotides, the CDR3 is TGTGCCAGTAGCCCAACGTCGATTACCAAGGGCACTGAAGCTTTCTTT. This gives the protein CASSPTSITKGTEAFF.

The chain joins TRBV7-8 to TRBJ1-4; 12 bases map to TRBD1. J gave up 0 bases and V 7 bases, and 6 bases lay outside the gene matches. The CDR3 is 17 residues long. CDR1 SGHVS and CDR2 FQNEAQ come from the germline V gene. CDR3 nucleotide sequence: TGTGCCAGCACCAGGGACAGGGGGCGAGCAACTAATGAAAAACTGTTTTTT. Its translation is CASTRDRGRATNEKLFF.

The genes are TRBV6-2 or TRBV6-3 and TRBJ1-5; the D is unclear. V shed 2 bases and J shed 1 base, with 6 bases lying between them. This CDR3 is built from 14 residues. Per the germline V gene, CDR1 is MNHEY and CDR2 is SVGEGT. The CDR3 reads CASSYTGSNQPQHF. CDR3 bases: TGTGCCAGCAGTTACACGGGCAGCAATCAGCCCCAGCATTTT.

This clonotype has only a few counts. This CDR3 reads CASSKTGPGELFF. Written as DNA, the CDR3 is TGTGCCAGCAGCAAAACTGGACCCGGGGAGCTGTTTTTT. The rearrangement joins TRBV5-4 to TRBJ2-2; no reliable D call. The CDR3 has 13 residues. V was pared by 4 bases and J by 6 bases, with 10 bases between. CDR1 is SGHNT, CDR2 YYREEE, per germline (reference sequence).

This clonotype was observed a few times. The DNA for the CDR3 is TGTGCCAGCAGTTTAGCGGGAAGCAGGGTCAGGGGGCAGTTCTTC. Encoded protein: CASSLAGSRVRGQFF. The rearrangement joins TRBV6-2 or TRBV6-3 to TRBJ2-1, with 8 bases identical to TRBD2. The length of the CDR3 is 15 residues. CDR1 is MNHEY, CDR2 SVGEGT, per germline. Unmatched junction bases numbered 14, after V lost 4 bases and J lost 12 bases.

The genes are TRBV20-1 and TRBJ2-1; 7 bases align to TRBD2. The CDR3 extends over 14 amino acids. With 6 bases clipped from V and 7 bases from J, the junction kept 12 bases outside the gene matches. CDR1 is DFQATT, CDR2 SNEGSKA, per germline (reference sequence). The CDR3, as DNA: TGCAGTGCCGAGCGGGAAACCTTTCGGAATGAGCAGTTCTTC. Translating it yields CSAERETFRNEQFF.

This clonotype was counted a few times. The chain combines TRBV23-1 with TRBJ2-5; 7 bases are a match to TRBD1. TRBV23-1 falls under the ORF class, with uncertain function. V lost 5 bases, J lost 4 bases, and 13 bases stayed unmatched. The length of the CDR3 is 16 residues. DNA of the CDR3: TGCGCCAGCAGTTGCTCCGGGACAGCCTTTGGAGAGACCCAGTACTTC. The encoded protein is CASSCSGTAFGETQYF.

This clonotype has at least ten counts. The chain combines TRBV19 with TRBJ1-5; tentatively, D is TRBD1 (6 bases). The CDR3 is 15 amino acids. Looked up from germline, CDR1 is LNHDA and CDR2 is SQIVND (reference sequence). V was pared by 7 bases and J by 0 bases, with 13 bases between. The CDR3 protein is CASNPTGFSNQPQHF. The CDR3 DNA reads TGTGCCAGTAACCCGACAGGATTTAGCAATCAGCCCCAGCATTTT. Drawing the rest from reference TRBV19 and TRBJ1-5, the complete variable domain is DGGITQSPKYLFRKEGQNVTLSCEQNLNHDAMYWYRQDPGQGLRLIYYSQIVNDFQKGDIAEGYSVSREKKESFPLTVTSAQKNPTAFYLCASNPTGFSNQPQHFGDGTRLSIL.

The chain joins TRBV7-2 to TRBJ2-1, with 11 bases aligning to TRBD2. V gave up 6 bases and J gave up 6 bases; unmatched junction bases: 10. The CDR3 runs 16 residues. Germline values: CDR1 SGHTA, CDR2 FQGNSA. In nucleotides, the CDR3 is TGTGCCAGCAGTAGCCGACTAGCGGGATTCCGCAATGAGCAGTTCTTC. Translating it yields CASSSRLAGFRNEQFF. Drawing the rest from reference TRBV7-2 and TRBJ2-1, the complete variable domain is GAGVSQSPSNKVTEKGKDVELRCDPISGHTALYWYRQSLGQGLEFLIYFQGNSAPDKSGLPSDRFSAERTGGSVSTLTIQRTQQEDSAVYLCASSSRLAGFRNEQFFGPGTRLTVL.

There are a few counts of this clonotype. V gene TRBV20-1 combines with J gene TRBJ2-1; a possible D gene is TRBD1 (5 bases). The V end lost 5 bases, the J end lost 1 base, and 12 bases lay between the germline ends. This CDR3 spans 14 amino acids. Germline CDR1 reads DFQATT; CDR2 reads SNEGSKA (reference sequence). CDR3 sequence: CSALDTDSYNEQFF. CDR3 nucleotides: TGCAGTGCTCTGGACACAGATTCCTACAATGAGCAGTTCTTC.